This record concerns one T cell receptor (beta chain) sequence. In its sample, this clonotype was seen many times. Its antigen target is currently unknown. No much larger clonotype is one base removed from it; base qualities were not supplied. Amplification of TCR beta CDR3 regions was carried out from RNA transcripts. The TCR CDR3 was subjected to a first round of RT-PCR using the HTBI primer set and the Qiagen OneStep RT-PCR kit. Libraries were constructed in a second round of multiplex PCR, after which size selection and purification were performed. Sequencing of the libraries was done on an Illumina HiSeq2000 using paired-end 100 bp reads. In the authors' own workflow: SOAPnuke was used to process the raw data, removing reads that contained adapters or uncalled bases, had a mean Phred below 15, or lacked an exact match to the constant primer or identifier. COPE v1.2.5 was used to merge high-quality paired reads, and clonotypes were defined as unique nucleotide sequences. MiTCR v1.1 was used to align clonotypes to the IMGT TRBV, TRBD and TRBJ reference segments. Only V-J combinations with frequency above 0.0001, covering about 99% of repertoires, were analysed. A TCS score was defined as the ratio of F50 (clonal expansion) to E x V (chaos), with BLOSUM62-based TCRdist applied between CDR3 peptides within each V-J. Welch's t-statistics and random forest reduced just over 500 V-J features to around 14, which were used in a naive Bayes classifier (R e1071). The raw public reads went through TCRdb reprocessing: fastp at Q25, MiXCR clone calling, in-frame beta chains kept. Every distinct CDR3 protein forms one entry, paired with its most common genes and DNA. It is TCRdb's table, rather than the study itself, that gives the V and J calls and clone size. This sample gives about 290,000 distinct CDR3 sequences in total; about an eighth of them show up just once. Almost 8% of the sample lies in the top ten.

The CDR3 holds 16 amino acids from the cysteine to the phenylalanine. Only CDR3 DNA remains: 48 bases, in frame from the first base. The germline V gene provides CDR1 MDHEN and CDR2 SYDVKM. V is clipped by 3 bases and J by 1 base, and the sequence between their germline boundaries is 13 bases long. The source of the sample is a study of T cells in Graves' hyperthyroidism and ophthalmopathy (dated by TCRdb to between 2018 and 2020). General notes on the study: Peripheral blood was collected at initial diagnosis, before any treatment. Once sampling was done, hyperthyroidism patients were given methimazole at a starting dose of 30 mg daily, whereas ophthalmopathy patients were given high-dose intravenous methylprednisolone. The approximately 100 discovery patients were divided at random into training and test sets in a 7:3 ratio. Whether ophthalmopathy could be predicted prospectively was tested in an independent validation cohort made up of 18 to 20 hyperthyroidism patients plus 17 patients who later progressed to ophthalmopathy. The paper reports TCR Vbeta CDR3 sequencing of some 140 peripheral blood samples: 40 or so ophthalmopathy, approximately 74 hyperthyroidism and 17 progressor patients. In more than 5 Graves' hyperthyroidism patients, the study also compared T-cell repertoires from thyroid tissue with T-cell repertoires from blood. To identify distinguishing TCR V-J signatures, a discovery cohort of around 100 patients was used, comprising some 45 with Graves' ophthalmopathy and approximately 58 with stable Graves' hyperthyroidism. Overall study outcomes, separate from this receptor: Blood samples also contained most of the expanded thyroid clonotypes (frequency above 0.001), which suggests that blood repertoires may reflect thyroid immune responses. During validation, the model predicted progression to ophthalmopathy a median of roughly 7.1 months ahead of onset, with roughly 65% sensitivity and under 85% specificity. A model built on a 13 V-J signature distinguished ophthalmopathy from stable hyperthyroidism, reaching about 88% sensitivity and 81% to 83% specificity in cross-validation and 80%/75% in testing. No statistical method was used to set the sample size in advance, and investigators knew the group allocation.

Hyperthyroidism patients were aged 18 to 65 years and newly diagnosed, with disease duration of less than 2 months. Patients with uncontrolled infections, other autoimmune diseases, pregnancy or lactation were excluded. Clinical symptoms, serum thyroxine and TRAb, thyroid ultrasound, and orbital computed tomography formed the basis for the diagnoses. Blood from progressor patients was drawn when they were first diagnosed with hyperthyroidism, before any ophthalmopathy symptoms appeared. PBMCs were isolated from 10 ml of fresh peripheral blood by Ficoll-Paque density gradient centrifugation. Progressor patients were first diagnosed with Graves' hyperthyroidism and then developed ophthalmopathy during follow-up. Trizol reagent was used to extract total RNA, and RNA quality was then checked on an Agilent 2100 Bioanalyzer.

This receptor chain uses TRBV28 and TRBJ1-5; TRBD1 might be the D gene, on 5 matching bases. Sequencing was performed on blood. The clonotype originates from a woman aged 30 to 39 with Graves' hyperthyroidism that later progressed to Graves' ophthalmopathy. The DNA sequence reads TGTGCCAGCAGTTTTAGTGGGGGTGGAAGCAATCAGCCCCAGCATTTT. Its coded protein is CASSFSGGGSNQPQHF.